These 2 T cell receptor beta chains share one sample of origin, sequenced in a study of T cell responses to AZD1222 COVID-19 vaccine. Some clones are missing from TCRdb's copy, which holds only in-frame ones; the method was immunoSEQ multiplex PCR. The table lists about 83,000 clones, 88% of them singletons, with around 5.1% in the top ten. This specimen was peripheral blood, taken on day 0 of MenACWY control vaccination. The receptors were sampled from an adult in good health.

The chain has TRBV24-1 and TRBJ1-2; 9 bases are shared with TRBD1. The CDR3 spans 14 residues. The germline CDR1 and CDR2 sequences are KGHDR and SFDVKD. Trimming removed 4 bases from V and 8 bases from J; junction bases left unmatched: 7. The CDR3 here is CATSEGQGIEGYTF. The CDR3 DNA reads as TGTGCCACCAGTGAGGGACAGGGCATTGAGGGCTACACCTTC.

CDR3 bases: TGTGCCAGCAGTTTAGCCCAGGGATCCTACAATGAGCAGTTCTTC. Its protein is CASSLAQGSYNEQFF. V gene TRBV28 combines with J gene TRBJ2-1; a possible D gene is TRBD1 (5 bases). Per the germline V gene, CDR1 is MDHEN and CDR2 is SYDVKM. The CDR3 has 15 amino acids. The ends were cut back, 2 bases at V and 1 base at J, with 9 bases in the middle.